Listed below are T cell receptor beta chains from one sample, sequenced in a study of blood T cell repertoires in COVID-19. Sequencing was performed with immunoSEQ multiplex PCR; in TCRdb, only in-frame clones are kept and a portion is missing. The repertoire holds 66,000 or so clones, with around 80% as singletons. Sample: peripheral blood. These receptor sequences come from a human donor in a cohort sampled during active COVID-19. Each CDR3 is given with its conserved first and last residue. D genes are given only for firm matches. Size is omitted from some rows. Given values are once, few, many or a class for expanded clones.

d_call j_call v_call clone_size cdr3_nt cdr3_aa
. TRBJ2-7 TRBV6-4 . TGTGCCAGCAGTCCACGGGGTGGCTACGAGCAGTACTTC CASSPRGGYEQYF
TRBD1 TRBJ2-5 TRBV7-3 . TGTGCCAGCAGTGCGACAGGGGGCCGAGAGACCCAGTACTTC CASSATGGRETQYF
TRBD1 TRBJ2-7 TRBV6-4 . TGTGCCAGCAGCCGGGACAGGGGAGGCGAGCAGTACTTC CASSRDRGGEQYF
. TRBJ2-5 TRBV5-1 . TGCGCCAGCAGCTCCACGGGAGTGGAGACCCAGTACTTC CASSSTGVETQYF
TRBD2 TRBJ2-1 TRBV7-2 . TGTGCCAGCAGCTTAGTTACTAGCGGGGACTACAATGAGCAGTTCTTC CASSLVTSGDYNEQFF
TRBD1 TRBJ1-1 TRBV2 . TGTGCCAGCACCCCCGAAGGACAGGTGAACACTGAAGCTTTCTTT CASTPEGQVNTEAFF
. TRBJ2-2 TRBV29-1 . TGCAGCGTTAGACAGGACACCGGGGAGCTGTTTTTT CSVRQDTGELFF
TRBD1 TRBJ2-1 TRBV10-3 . TGTGCCATCAGTGAGTCTAGGGGGCGCTTTGATGAGCAGTTCTTC CAISESRGRFDEQFF
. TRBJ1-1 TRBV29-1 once TGCAGCGGGTCGACAGTGAACACTGAAGCTTTCTTT CSGSTVNTEAFF
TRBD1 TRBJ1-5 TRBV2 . TGTGCCAGCAGTGGACAGGGCAGAAATCAGCCCCAGCATTTT CASSGQGRNQPQHF
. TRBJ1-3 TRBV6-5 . TGTGCCAGCAGTTACGGGACTCCTGGAAACACCATATATTTT CASSYGTPGNTIYF
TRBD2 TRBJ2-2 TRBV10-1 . TGCGCCAGCAGTGTGTCCGGGACTAGCGGGAACACCGGGGAGCTGTTTTTT CASSVSGTSGNTGELFF
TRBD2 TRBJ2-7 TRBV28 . TGTGCCAGCAGAGGGACTAGCTGGGATAGGGCGCAGTACTTC CASRGTSWDRAQYF
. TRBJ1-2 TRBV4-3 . TGCGCCAGCAGCCAAGACAAGGCACCTAGCTTTAACTATGGCTACACCTTC CASSQDKAPSFNYGYTF
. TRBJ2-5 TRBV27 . TGTGCCAGCAGTTTATCGAACAGCCAAGAGACCCAGTACTTC CASSLSNSQETQYF
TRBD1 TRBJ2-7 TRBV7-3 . TGTGCCAGCAGCCCAGGCGGGACAGGGGACGACGAGCAGTACTTC CASSPGGTGDDEQYF
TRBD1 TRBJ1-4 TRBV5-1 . TGCGCCAGCAGCTTGCAGACAGGGGGCACGGTCCCTAATGAAAAACTGTTTTTT CASSLQTGGTVPNEKLFF
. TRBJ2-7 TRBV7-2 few TGTGCCAGCAGCTTAGGTCCGCGGTACCCCTACGAGCAGTACTTC CASSLGPRYPYEQYF
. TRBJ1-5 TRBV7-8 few TGTGCCAGCAGCTTAGATCCCAGGGGACAGCCCCAGCATTTT CASSLDPRGQPQHF
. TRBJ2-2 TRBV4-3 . TGCGCCAGCAGCCATTACCCCGGACAGTCGACCGGGGAGCTGTTTTTT CASSHYPGQSTGELFF
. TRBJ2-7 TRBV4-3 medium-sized TGCGCCAGCAGCCAAGAACGGTTGCGAGAGCAGTACTTC CASSQERLREQYF
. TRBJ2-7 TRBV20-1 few TGCAGTGCGGGGGACTTCGAGCAGTACTTC CSAGDFEQYF
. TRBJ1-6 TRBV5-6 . TGTGCCAGCAGCTTGGGGGGCGGATCACCCCTCCACTTT CASSLGGGSPLHF
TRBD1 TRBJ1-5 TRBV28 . TGTGCCAGCAGGGATATAAGACAGGGGGGAAATCAGCCCCAGCATTTT CASRDIRQGGNQPQHF
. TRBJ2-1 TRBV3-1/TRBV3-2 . TGTGCCAGCAGCCGAGGAGTGAATGAGCAGTTCTTC CASSRGVNEQFF
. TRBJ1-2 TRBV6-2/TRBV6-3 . TGTGCCAGCAGTGATCGACAGTCTCGGGGCTACACCTTC CASSDRQSRGYTF
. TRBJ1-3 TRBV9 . TGTGCCAGCAGCGTAGACGGCAGGCTCCCCTCTGGAAACACCATATATTTT CASSVDGRLPSGNTIYF
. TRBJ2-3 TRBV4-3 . TGCGCCAGCAGCCAAGATTCGGAGACTAGCACAGATACGCAGTATTTT CASSQDSETSTDTQYF
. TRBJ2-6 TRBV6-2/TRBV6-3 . TGTGCCAGCAGTACCGGGGACTTTCCAGTGGCCAACGTCCTGACTTTC CASSTGDFPVANVLTF
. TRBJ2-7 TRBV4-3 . TGCGCCAGCAGCCAAGATCCCAACATGGGAGGCGGCGAGCAGTACTTC CASSQDPNMGGGEQYF
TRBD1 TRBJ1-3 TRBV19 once TGTGCCAGTACCAGGACCGGGACAGCGTGGGACACCATATATTTT CASTRTGTAWDTIYF
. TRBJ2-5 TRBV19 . TGTGCCAGTAGCGGGAGTAGAGGAGAGACCCAGTACTTC CASSGSRGETQYF
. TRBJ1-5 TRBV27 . TGTGCCAGCAGTTTGTCCGGGACAAAGAGCAATCAGCCCCAGCATTTT CASSLSGTKSNQPQHF
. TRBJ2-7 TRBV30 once TGTGCCTGGAGTTTTACCGGGACACCCTACGAGCAGTACTTC CAWSFTGTPYEQYF
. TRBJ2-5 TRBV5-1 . TGCGCCAGCAGCTTGGCCCCCGCAGGGACTGGAGAGACCCAGTACTTC CASSLAPAGTGETQYF
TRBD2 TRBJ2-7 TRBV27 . TGTGCCAGCAGTCCAAGAGCGGGGTCAACCTACGAGCAGTACTTC CASSPRAGSTYEQYF
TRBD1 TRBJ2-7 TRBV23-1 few TGCGCCAGCAGTCGACAGGGGGAGGACGAGCAGTACTTC CASSRQGEDEQYF
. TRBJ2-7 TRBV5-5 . TGTGCCAGCAGCCCGCGGGACTCTTCCCTAAACTCCTACGAGCAGTACTTC CASSPRDSSLNSYEQYF
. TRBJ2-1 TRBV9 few TGTGCCAGCAGCGTAGGGCTAGACAATGAGCAGTTCTTC CASSVGLDNEQFF
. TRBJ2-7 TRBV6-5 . TGTGCCAGCAGTTATTGGCAGGGAGGCTCCTACGAGCAGTACTTC CASSYWQGGSYEQYF
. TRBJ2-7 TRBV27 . TGTGCCAGCAGTTTATCTGGGACTCCTAGTGAGCAGTACTTC CASSLSGTPSEQYF
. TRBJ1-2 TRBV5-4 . TGTGCCAGCAGCTTGGGGAGGGACTATGGCTACACCTTC CASSLGRDYGYTF
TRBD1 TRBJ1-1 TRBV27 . TGTGCCAGCAGAGACAGGGCGAACACTGAAGCTTTCTTT CASRDRANTEAFF
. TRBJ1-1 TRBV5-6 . TGTGCCAGCAGCCGGTTGACAGGCCCTGGCACTGAAGCTTTCTTT CASSRLTGPGTEAFF
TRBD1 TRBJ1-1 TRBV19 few TGTGCCACCAAGGCTGGGGACAGGGGGACGTACACTGAAGCTTTCTTT CATKAGDRGTYTEAFF
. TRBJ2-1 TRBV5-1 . TGCGCCAGCAGCTTAAGGGGGGGGGACCTTAATGAGCAGTTCTTC CASSLRGGDLNEQFF
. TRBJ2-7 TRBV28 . TGTGCCAGCATTACCCCGGGAACGGGCTACGAGCAGTACTTC CASITPGTGYEQYF
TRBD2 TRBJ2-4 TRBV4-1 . TGCGCCAGCAGCCAGGGGGAACTAGCGAGGGGCTGGCACATTCAGTACTTC CASSQGELARGWHIQYF
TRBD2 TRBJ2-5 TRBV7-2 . TGTGCCAGCAGCCCTTTAGCGGGAGGGCGACAAGAGACCCAGTACTTC CASSPLAGGRQETQYF
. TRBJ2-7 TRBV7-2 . TGTGCCAGCAGCTTCCCCCGGGAGTACGAGCAGTACTTC CASSFPREYEQYF
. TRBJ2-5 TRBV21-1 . TGTGCCAGCAGCCCGGGGACTAGCTGGGGGGAGACCCAGTACTTC CASSPGTSWGETQYF
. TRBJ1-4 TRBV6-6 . TGTGCCAGCAGTCCGACAGGAAATAATGAAAAACTGTTTTTT CASSPTGNNEKLFF
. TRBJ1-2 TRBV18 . TGTGCCAGCTCACCCCAACGGGACTATGGCTACACCTTC CASSPQRDYGYTF
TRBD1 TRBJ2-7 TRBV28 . TGTGCCAGTGGGACAGGGGGCCACGAGCAGTACTTC CASGTGGHEQYF